Presented here are 11 T cell receptor beta chains from one specimen sequenced in a study of T cell changes during pregnancy in multiple sclerosis. TCRdb's table, derived via immunoSEQ multiplex PCR, lists solely in-frame clones and lacks some. The sample lists some 36,000 clones; 90% to 95% were seen once. This specimen was CD4+ T cells from peripheral blood mononuclear cells, taken in the second trimester of pregnancy. These receptors were taken from a female donor with multiple sclerosis, enrolled in a pregnancy study.

The chain has TRBV7-2 and TRBJ1-3, with 7 bases matching TRBD1. This CDR3 has 15 residues. Germline V lookup: CDR1 SGHTA, CDR2 FQGNSA. V shed 6 bases, J shed 0 bases, and the junction held 5 bases outside the gene matches. In nucleotides, the CDR3 is TGTGCCAGCAGTCGGGACAGTTCCTCTGGAAACACCATATATTTT. Its protein is CASSRDSSSGNTIYF. The variable domain in full, with the rest retrieved from reference TRBV7-2 and TRBJ1-3, is GAGVSQSPSNKVTEKGKDVELRCDPISGHTALYWYRQSLGQGLEFLIYFQGNSAPDKSGLPSDRFSAERTGGSVSTLTIQRTQQEDSAVYLCASSRDSSSGNTIYFGEGSWLTVV.

V gene TRBV19 combines with J gene TRBJ1-1, with D tentatively TRBD1 (5 bases). The V end was cut by 8 bases, the J end by 1 base, with 14 bases between. The CDR3 is 14 residues long. Germline CDR1 and CDR2: LNHDA and SQIVND (reference sequence). The CDR3 bases are TGTGCCAGTGGTGGGGGAGGGGCGAACACTGAAGCTTTCTTT. It codes for CASGGGGANTEAFF.

The chain joins TRBV6-6 to TRBJ2-2; D might be TRBD1 (6 bases). The CDR3 is made up of 15 amino acids. Germline CDR1 reads MNHNY; CDR2 reads SVGAGI (reference sequence). Between the trimmed V and J ends, which lost 6 bases and 0 bases, there was a span of 11 bases. The CDR3 nucleotides are TGTGCCAGCAGCCGGGACACCGCGAACACCGGGGAGCTGTTTTTT. It is translated as CASSRDTANTGELFF.

The chain combines TRBV2 with TRBJ1-3, with no clear D. Germline V gene data show CDR1 as SNHLY and CDR2 as FYNNEI. V lost 7 bases and J lost 0, with 13 bases in between. The length of the CDR3 is 15 residues. The CDR3 is CASKVEASSGNTIYF. CDR3 coding DNA: TGTGCCAGCAAGGTGGAGGCGAGCTCTGGAAACACCATATATTTT.

The sample holds one count of this clone. The V gene is TRBV5-8, the J gene TRBJ2-1; TRBD2 matches at 10 bases. Germline CDR1 and CDR2: SGHTS and YDEGEE. The trim removed 5 bases at V and 0 bases at J, leaving 2 bases unmatched. The CDR3 has 15 amino acids. The CDR3 protein is CASRLAGRSYNEQFF. The CDR3 DNA sequence: TGTGCCAGCAGACTAGCGGGACGCTCCTACAATGAGCAGTTCTTC.

In this sample, this clone turned up a few times. The genes are TRBV4-2 and TRBJ2-7; D is unresolved. Germline loops: CDR1 LGHNA, CDR2 YNFKEQ. The V and J ends lost 0 bases and 0 bases respectively, with 15 bases between them. The CDR3 totals 17 residues. In DNA, the CDR3 is TGTGCCAGCAGCCAAGAAGGAGCAGCAGCCTTCTCCTACGAGCAGTACTTC. This sequence encodes CASSQEGAAAFSYEQYF.

The rearrangement uses TRBV6-1 and TRBJ2-7, with D perhaps TRBD2 (5 bases). With 5 bases removed from V and 2 bases from J, the gap between germline ends came to 13 bases. Germline values: CDR1 MNHNS, CDR2 SASEGT. CDR3 length: 14 residues. Here the CDR3 DNA reads TGTGCCAGCAGTTCGTTCGGGGAACCCTACGAGCAGTACTTC. Translation: CASSSFGEPYEQYF.

The gene calls are TRBV27 and TRBJ1-6; TRBD1 aligns across 8 bases. CDR3 length equals 18 residues. The germline V gene has CDR1 MNHEY and CDR2 SMNVEV (reference sequence). With V trimmed by 1 base and J by 2 bases, 7 bases remained unmatched. CDR3 residues: CASSLYLTGGTYNSPLHF. In nucleotides, the CDR3 is TGTGCCAGCAGTTTATACCTAACAGGGGGGACCTATAATTCACCCCTCCACTTT.

V gene TRBV15 combines with J gene TRBJ1-3; D is undetermined. Germline values: CDR1 LNHNV, CDR2 YYDKDF (reference sequence). With 5 bases removed from V and 1 base from J, the gap between germline ends came to 6 bases. This CDR3 spans 13 amino acids. CDR3 in DNA: TGTGCCACCAGCCGCGGATCTGGAAACACCATATATTTT. Its translation: CATSRGSGNTIYF. The full variable domain, completed using reference TRBV15 and TRBJ1-3, is DAMVIQNPRYQVTQFGKPVTLSCSQTLNHNVMYWYQQKSSQAPKLLFHYYDKDFNNEADTPDNFQSRRPNTSFCFLDIRSPGLGDTAMYLCATSRGSGNTIYFGEGSWLTVV.

The rearrangement joins TRBV11-3 to TRBJ2-3; possibly TRBD2 for D (5 bases). This CDR3 comprises 15 residues. Germline lookup yields CDR1 SGHNT and CDR2 YENEEA. Trimming took off 5 bases at V and 1 base at J, with 13 bases between the two ends. CDR3 DNA sequence: TGTGCCAGCAGCCGGGAAGGGAGAGGCACAGATACGCAGTATTTT. Its translation is CASSREGRGTDTQYF.

V is TRBV7-9 and J is TRBJ1-1, with 7 positions matching TRBD1. J was trimmed by 8 bases and V by 1 base; bases with no gene match: 4. The germline V gene encodes CDR1 SEHNR and CDR2 FQNEAQ (reference sequence). CDR3 length: 13 residues. The CDR3 region is CASSLVQGIEAFF. CDR3 nucleotide sequence: TGTGCCAGCAGCTTAGTACAGGGGATCGAAGCTTTCTTT.